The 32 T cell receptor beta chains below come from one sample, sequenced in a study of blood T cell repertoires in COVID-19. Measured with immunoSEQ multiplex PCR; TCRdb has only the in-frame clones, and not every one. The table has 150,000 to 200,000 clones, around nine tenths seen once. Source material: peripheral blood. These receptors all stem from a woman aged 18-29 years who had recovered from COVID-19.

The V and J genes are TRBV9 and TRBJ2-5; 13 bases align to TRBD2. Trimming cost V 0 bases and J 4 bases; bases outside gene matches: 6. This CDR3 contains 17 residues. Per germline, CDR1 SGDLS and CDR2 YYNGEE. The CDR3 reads CASSVGVRLAGGETQYF. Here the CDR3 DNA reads TGTGCCAGCAGCGTAGGAGTGAGACTAGCGGGAGGAGAGACCCAGTACTTC.

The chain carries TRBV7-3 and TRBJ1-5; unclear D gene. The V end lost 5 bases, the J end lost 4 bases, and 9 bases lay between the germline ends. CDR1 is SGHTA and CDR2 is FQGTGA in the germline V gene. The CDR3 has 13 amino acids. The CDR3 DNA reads TGTGCCAGCAGCGGCGGACTGAATCAGCCCCAGCATTTT. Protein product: CASSGGLNQPQHF.

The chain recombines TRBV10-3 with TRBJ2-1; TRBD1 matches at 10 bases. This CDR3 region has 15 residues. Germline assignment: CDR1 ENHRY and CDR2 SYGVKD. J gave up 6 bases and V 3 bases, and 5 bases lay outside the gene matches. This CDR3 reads CAISDGDRGVNEQFF. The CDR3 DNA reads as TGTGCCATCAGTGATGGGGACAGGGGAGTCAATGAGCAGTTCTTC.

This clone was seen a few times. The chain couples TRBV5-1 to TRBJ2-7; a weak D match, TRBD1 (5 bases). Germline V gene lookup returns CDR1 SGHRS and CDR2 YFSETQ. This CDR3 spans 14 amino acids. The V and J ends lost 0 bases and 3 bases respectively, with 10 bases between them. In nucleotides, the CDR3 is TGCGCCAGCAGCTTGGAATTGGGGCTCTACGAGCAGTACGTC. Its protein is CASSLELGLYEQYV.

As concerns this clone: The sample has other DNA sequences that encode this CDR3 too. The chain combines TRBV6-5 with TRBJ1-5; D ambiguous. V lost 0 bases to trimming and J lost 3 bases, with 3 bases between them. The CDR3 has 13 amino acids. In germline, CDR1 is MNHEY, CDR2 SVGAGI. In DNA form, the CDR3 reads TGTGCCAGCAGTTACTCCGTCAATCAGCCCCAGCATTTT. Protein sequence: CASSYSVNQPQHF.

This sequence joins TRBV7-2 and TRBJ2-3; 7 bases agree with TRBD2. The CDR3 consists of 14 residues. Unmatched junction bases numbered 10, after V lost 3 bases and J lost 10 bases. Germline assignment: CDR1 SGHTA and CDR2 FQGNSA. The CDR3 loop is CASSLQVRGDAQYF. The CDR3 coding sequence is TGTGCCAGCAGCTTGCAGGTTCGGGGGGACGCGCAGTATTTT.

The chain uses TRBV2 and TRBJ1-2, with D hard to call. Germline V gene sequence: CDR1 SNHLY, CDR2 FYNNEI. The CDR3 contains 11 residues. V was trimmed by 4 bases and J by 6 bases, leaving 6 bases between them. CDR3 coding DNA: TGTGCCAGCAGTGGAGTTGATGGCTACACCTTC. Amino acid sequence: CASSGVDGYTF.

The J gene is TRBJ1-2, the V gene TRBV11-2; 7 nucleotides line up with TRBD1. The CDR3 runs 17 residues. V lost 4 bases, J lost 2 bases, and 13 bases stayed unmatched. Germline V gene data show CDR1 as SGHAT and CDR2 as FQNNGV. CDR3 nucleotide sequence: TGTGCCAGCAGCTACACATCCTATGACAGGGACAACTATGGCTACACCTTC. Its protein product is CASSYTSYDRDNYGYTF.

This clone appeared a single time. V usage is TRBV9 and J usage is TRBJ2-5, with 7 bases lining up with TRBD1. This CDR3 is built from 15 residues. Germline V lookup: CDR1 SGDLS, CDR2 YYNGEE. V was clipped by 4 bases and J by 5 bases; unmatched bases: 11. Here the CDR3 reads CASSTRPQGDETQYF. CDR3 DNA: TGTGCCAGCAGCACACGGCCTCAGGGGGATGAGACCCAGTACTTC.

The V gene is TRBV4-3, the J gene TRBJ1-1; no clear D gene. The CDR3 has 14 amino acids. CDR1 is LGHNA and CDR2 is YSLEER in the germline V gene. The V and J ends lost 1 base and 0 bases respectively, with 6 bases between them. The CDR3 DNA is TGCGCCAGCAGCCAAGCGGGGTTGAACACTGAAGCTTTCTTT. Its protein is CASSQAGLNTEAFF.

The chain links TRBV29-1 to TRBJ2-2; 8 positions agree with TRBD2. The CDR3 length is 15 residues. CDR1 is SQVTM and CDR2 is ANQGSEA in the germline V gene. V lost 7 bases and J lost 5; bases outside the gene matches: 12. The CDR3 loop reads CSGRGSGRGTGELFF. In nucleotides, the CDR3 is TGCAGCGGCCGGGGGAGCGGGAGAGGGACCGGGGAGCTGTTTTTT.

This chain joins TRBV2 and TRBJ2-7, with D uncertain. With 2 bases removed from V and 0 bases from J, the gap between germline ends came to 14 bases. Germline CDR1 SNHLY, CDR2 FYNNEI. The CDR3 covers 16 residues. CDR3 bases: TGTGCCAGCAGTGAAACGGGTCAGAAAAGCTCCTACGAGCAGTACGTC. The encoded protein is CASSETGQKSSYEQYV.

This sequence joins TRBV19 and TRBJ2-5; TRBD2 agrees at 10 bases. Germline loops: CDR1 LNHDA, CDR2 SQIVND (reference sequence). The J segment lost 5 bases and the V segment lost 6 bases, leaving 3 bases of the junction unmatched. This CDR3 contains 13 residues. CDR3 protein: CASRISGGETQYF. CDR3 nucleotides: TGTGCCAGTAGGATTAGCGGGGGGGAGACCCAGTACTTC.

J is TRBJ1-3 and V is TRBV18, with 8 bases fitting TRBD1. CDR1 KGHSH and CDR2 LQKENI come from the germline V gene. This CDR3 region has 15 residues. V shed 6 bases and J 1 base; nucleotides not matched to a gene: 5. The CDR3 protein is CASSIWTGSGNTIYF. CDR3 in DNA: TGTGCCAGCTCGATTTGGACAGGGTCTGGAAACACCATATATTTT.

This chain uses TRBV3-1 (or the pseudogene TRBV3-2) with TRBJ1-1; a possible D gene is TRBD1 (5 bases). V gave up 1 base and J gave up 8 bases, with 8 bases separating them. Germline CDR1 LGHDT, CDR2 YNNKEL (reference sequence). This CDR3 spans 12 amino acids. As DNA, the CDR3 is TGTGCCAGCAGCCAAGCAGGGATCGAAGCTTTCTTT. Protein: CASSQAGIEAFF.

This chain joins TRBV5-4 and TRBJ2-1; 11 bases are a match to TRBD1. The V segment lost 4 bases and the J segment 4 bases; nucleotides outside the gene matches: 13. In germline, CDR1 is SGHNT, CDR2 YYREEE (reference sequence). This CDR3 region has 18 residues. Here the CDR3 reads CASSVKPGTGGSYNEQFF. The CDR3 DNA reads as TGTGCCAGCAGCGTTAAACCCGGGACAGGGGGTTCGTACAATGAGCAGTTCTTC.

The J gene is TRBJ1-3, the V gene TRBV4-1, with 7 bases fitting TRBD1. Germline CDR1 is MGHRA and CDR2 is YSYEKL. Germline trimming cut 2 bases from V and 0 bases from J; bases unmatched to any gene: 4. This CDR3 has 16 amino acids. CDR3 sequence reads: CASSQKRDSSGNTIYF. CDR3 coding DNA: TGCGCCAGCAGCCAAAAAAGGGACAGCTCTGGAAACACCATATATTTT.

CDR3 in amino acids: CASSLAGTENSPLHF. CDR3 in DNA: TGTGCCAGCAGCTTAGCCGGGACAGAAAATTCACCCCTCCACTTT. The chain is built from TRBV7-2 and TRBJ1-6; 7 positions agree with TRBD1. This CDR3 region has 15 residues. The V gene end was trimmed by 0 bases and the J gene end by 7 bases; junction bases not matched to a gene: 3. The V gene's germline CDR1 is SGHTA and CDR2 FQGNSA.

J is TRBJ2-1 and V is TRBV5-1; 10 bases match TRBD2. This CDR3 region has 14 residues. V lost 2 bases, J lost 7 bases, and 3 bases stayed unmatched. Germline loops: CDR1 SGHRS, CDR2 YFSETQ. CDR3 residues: CASSFRTSGNEQFF. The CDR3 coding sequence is TGCGCCAGCAGCTTTAGGACTAGCGGAAATGAGCAGTTCTTC.

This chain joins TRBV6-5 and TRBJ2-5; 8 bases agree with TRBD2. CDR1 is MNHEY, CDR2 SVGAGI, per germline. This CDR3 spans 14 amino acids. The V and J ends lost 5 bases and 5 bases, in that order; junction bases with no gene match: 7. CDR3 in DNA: TGTGCCAGCAGTAGAACGGGGGGGCCTGAGACCCAGTACTTC. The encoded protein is CASSRTGGPETQYF.

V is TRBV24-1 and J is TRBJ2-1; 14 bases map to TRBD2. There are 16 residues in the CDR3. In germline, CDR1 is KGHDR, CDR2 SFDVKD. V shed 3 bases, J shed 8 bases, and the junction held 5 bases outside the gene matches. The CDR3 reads CATSDMTSGRAYEQFF. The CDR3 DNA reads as TGTGCCACCAGTGATATGACTAGCGGGAGGGCCTATGAGCAGTTCTTC.

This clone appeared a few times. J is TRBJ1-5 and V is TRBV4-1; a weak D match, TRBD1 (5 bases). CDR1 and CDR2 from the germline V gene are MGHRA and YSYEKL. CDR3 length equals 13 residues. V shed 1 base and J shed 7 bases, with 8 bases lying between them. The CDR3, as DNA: TGCGCCAGCAGCCAAGTTGGGGGGCAGCCCCAGCATTTT. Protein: CASSQVGGQPQHF.

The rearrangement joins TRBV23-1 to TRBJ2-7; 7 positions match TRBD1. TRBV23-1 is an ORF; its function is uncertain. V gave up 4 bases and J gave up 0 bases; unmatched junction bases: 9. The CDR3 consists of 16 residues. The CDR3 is CASSPYGTVVSYEQYV. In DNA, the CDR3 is TGCGCCAGCAGTCCCTACGGGACAGTTGTCTCCTACGAGCAGTACGTC.

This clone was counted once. In DNA, the CDR3 is TGCAGCGTCCGGGAGTCCGGGGCCAACGTCCTGACTTTC. It encodes CSVRESGANVLTF. J is TRBJ2-6 and V is TRBV29-1, with a weak D call TRBD2 (6 bases). The V and J ends lost 6 bases and 4 bases respectively, with 10 bases between them. Per the germline V gene, CDR1 is SQVTM and CDR2 is ANQGSEA. The CDR3 is made up of 13 amino acids.

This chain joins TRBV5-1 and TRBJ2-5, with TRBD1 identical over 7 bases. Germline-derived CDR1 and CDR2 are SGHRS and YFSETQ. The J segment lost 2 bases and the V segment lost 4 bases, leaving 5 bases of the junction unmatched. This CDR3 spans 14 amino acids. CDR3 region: CASSAWTGQETQYF. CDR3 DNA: TGCGCCAGCAGCGCATGGACAGGACAAGAGACCCAGTACTTC.

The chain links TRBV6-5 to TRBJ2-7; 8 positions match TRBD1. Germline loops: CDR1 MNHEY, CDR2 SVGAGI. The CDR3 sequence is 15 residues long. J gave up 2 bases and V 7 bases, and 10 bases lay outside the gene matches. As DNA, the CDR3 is TGTGCCAGCATCAATTCCGGGACAGGAGCCTACGAGCAGTACTTC. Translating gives CASINSGTGAYEQYF.

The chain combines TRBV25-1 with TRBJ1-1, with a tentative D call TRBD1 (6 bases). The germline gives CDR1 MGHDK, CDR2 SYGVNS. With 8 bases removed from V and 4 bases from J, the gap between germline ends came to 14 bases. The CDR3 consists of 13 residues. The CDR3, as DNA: TGTGCCAGCCGGGGGGGGGCGGTCACTGAAGCTTTCTTT. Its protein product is CASRGGAVTEAFF.

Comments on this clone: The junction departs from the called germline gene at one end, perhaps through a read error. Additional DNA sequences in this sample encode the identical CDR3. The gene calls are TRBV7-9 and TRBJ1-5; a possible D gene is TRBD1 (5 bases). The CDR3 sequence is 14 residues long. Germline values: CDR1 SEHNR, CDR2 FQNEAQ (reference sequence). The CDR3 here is CASSRGGGNQPQHF. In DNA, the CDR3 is TGCGCCAGCAGCCGCGGGGGGGGCAATCAGCCCCAGCATTTT.

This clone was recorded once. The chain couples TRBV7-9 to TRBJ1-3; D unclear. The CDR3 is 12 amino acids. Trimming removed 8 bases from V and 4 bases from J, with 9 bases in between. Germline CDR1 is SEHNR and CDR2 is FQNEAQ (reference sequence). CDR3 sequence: CASLTGGNTIYF. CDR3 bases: TGTGCCAGCCTGACGGGAGGAAACACCATATATTTT.

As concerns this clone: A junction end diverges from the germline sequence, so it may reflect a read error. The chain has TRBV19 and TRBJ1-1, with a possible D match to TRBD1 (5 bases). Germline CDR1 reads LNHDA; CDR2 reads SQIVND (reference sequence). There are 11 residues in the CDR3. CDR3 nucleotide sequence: TGCTACAGGCGTTGTCACACTGAAGCTTTCTTT. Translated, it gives CYRRCHTEAFF.

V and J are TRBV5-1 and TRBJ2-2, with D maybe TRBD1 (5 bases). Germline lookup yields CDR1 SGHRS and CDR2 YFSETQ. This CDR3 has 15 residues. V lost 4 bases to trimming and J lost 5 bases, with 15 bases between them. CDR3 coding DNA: TGCGCCAGCAGCCTGCCCCAGCCAGGGACCGGGGAGCTGTTTTTT. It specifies CASSLPQPGTGELFF.

The CDR3 nucleotides are TGTGCCAGCAGTGGAGAGGTCACTACATTAGCCAAAAACATTCAGTACTTC. Amino acid sequence: CASSGEVTTLAKNIQYF. The J gene is TRBJ2-4, the V gene TRBV2; D not certain. The V gene's germline CDR1 is SNHLY and CDR2 FYNNEI. With 4 bases removed from V and 0 bases from J, the gap between germline ends came to 16 bases. CDR3 length: 17 amino acids.